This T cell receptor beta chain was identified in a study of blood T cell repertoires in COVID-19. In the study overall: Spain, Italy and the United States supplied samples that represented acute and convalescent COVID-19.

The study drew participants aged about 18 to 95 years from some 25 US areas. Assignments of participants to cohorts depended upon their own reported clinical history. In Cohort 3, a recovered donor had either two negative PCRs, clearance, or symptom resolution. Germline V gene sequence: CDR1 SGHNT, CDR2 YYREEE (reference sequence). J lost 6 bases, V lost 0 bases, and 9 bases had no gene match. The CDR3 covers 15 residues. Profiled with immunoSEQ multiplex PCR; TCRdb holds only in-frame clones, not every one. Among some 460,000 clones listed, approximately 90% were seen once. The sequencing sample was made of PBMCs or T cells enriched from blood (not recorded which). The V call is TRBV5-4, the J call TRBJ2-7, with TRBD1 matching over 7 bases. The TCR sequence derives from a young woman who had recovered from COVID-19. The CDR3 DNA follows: TGTGCCAGCAGCTTGGACCCCAGGGGGACCTCCGAGCAGTACTTC. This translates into CASSLDPRGTSEQYF.